The rows below give T cell receptor beta chains drawn from one sample of a study of blood T cell repertoires in COVID-19. TCRdb keeps only in-frame clones here, not all; method: immunoSEQ multiplex PCR. The profile shows fewer than 200,000 clones, approximately 87% of them singletons. The sequencing input was PBMCs or T cells enriched from blood (not recorded which). Source of these receptors: a woman in her fifties or sixties who had recovered from COVID-19. The CDR3 runs from the conserved cysteine through the conserved F or W. D genes are given only for firm matches. Expanded clones get a size class; other rows say once, few or many, or leave the size out.

TRBD1	-	TRBV4-3	TRBJ1-1	CASRSQGATEAFF	TGCGCCAGCAGGTCTCAGGGGGCCACTGAAGCTTTCTTT
TRBD2	-	TRBV12-3/TRBV12-4	TRBJ2-3	CASILSAGVTYF	TGTGCCAGCATCCTCTCAGCGGGAGTCACGTATTTT
-	-	TRBV28	TRBJ2-3	CASSLDGIGGTDTQYF	TGTGCCAGCAGTTTAGATGGGATCGGGGGAACAGATACGCAGTATTTT
-	few	TRBV3-1/TRBV3-2	TRBJ1-1	CASKSGGRTEAFF	TGTGCCAGCAAGTCGGGGGGAAGGACTGAAGCTTTCTTT
-	once	TRBV3-1/TRBV3-2	TRBJ1-4	CASSQDRGEKLFF	TGTGCCAGCAGCCAAGACAGGGGAGAAAAACTGTTTTTT
TRBD2	-	TRBV7-2	TRBJ2-2	CASSGTSSHAGELFF	TGTGCCAGCAGCGGGACTAGTTCACACGCCGGGGAGCTGTTTTTT
TRBD2	-	TRBV7-7	TRBJ2-1	CASSPGTSGYNEQFF	TGTGCCAGCAGCCCAGGGACTAGCGGGTACAATGAGCAGTTCTTC
TRBD2	-	TRBV4-3	TRBJ2-3	CASSQEFSGGTDTQYF	TGCGCCAGCAGCCAAGAATTCAGCGGGGGCACAGATACGCAGTATTTT
-	-	TRBV28	TRBJ1-6	CASRRGFSYNSPLHF	TGTGCCAGCAGGAGGGGGTTCTCCTATAATTCACCCCTCCACTTT
-	-	TRBV7-9	TRBJ2-3	CASSLTGADTQYF	TGTGCCAGCAGCCTGACGGGGGCAGATACGCAGTATTTT
TRBD1	-	TRBV4-2	TRBJ1-2	CASSQEGGTGVYGYTF	TGTGCCAGCAGCCAAGAGGGGGGGACAGGGGTCTATGGCTACACCTTC
TRBD1	-	TRBV5-4	TRBJ1-1	CASSPGQVNTEAFF	TGTGCCAGCAGCCCGGGACAGGTGAACACTGAAGCTTTCTTT
-	-	TRBV19	TRBJ1-4	CASKEGSLGTTNEKLFF	TGTGCCAGTAAGGAGGGATCACTAGGAACAACTAATGAAAAACTGTTTTTT
-	-	TRBV6-2/TRBV6-3	TRBJ1-1	CASSHNSGPGTEAFF	TGTGCCAGCAGTCACAACTCAGGGCCAGGCACTGAAGCTTTCTTT
TRBD1	-	TRBV6-2/TRBV6-3	TRBJ2-5	CASSRRDRGRETQYF	TGTGCCAGCAGCCGCAGGGACAGGGGGCGGGAGACCCAGTACTTC
TRBD1	-	TRBV24-1	TRBJ2-5	CATLSGQGSQETQYF	TGTGCCACCCTATCTGGACAGGGCAGCCAAGAGACCCAGTACTTC
-	few	TRBV6-2/TRBV6-3	TRBJ2-5	CASSYWPSSETQYF	TGTGCCAGCAGTTATTGGCCGTCTTCGGAGACCCAGTACTTC
TRBD1	-	TRBV5-5	TRBJ1-5	CASSPYRGNQPQHF	TGTGCCAGCAGCCCATACAGGGGAAATCAGCCCCAGCATTTT
-	-	TRBV15	TRBJ1-5	CATSRVGPRGTQPQHF	TGTGCCACCAGCAGAGTCGGTCCCCGGGGGACTCAGCCCCAGCATTTT
-	-	TRBV7-2	TRBJ2-5	CASSLVGGSQETQYF	TGTGCCAGCAGCTTAGTAGGCGGCAGCCAAGAGACCCAGTACTTC
TRBD1	-	TRBV5-6	TRBJ1-2	CASSHGTGLGYTF	TGTGCCAGCAGCCACGGGACAGGTCTTGGCTACACCTTC
-	-	TRBV27	TRBJ2-2	CASGNRAGELFF	TGTGCCAGCGGAAACAGGGCCGGGGAGCTGTTTTTT
TRBD1	-	TRBV28	TRBJ1-5	CASSTRQGAGVSNQPQHF	TGTGCCAGCAGCACCCGACAGGGGGCGGGGGTTAGCAATCAGCCCCAGCATTTT
TRBD2	-	TRBV2	TRBJ2-2	CASRRGVTGELFF	TGTGCCAGCCGACGGGGGGTCACCGGGGAGCTGTTTTTT
-	-	TRBV5-1	TRBJ1-1	CASSSQGLEAFF	TGCGCCAGCAGCTCCCAGGGGCTCGAAGCTTTCTTT
-	few	TRBV6-5	TRBJ2-1	CASSYSTGNEQFF	TGTGCCAGCAGTTACTCAACGGGGAATGAGCAGTTCTTC
-	-	TRBV20-1	TRBJ1-1	CSASTGKGTEAFF	TGCAGTGCTAGTACAGGGAAGGGCACTGAAGCTTTCTTT
-	-	TRBV5-1	TRBJ2-5	CASTRTTGETQYF	TGCGCCAGCACCCGGACTACCGGGGAGACCCAGTACTTC
TRBD1	-	TRBV6-4	TRBJ1-5	CASSPTGGDQPQHF	TGTGCCAGCAGCCCGACAGGGGGGGATCAGCCCCAGCATTTT
-	-	TRBV5-1	TRBJ1-1	CASSPLWSMNTEAFF	TGCGCCAGCAGCCCCCTTTGGAGCATGAACACTGAAGCTTTCTTT
TRBD2	-	TRBV5-6	TRBJ2-2	CASSARLAGPGELFF	TGTGCCAGCAGCGCCCGACTAGCGGGACCCGGGGAGCTGTTTTTT